A selection of T cell receptor beta chains follows, all from one sample in a study of identical twins. One entry per CDR3 protein results from TCRdb running MiXCR on the 5' RACE reads. The sample contains approximately 500,000 distinct CDR3 sequences, more than 20% of which appear only once. These sequences were also reported in another study, on T cells expressing NK-cell markers.

Sequences were obtained from CD4+ T cells sorted from blood. The receptors shown here come from a woman in her late teens or twenties in good health. CDR3s include the opening cysteine and the closing phenylalanine or tryptophan. The D gene is left open where the match is weak. Not all rows give a size; the values are once, few, many and, for expanded clones, a class.

abundance: NA
v_gene: TRBV20-1
d_gene: NA
j_gene: TRBJ1-5
CDR3aa: CSAKVSGSGTQHF
CDR3nt: TGCAGTGCTAAAGTTTCAGGGTCGGGGACACAGCATTTT

abundance: NA
v_gene: TRBV20-1
d_gene: NA
j_gene: TRBJ1-4
CDR3aa: CSATSRGREKLFF
CDR3nt: TGCAGTGCTACGTCCAGGGGCCGGGAAAAACTGTTTTTT

abundance: few
v_gene: TRBV5-4
d_gene: NA
j_gene: TRBJ2-7
CDR3aa: CASSLLGHYEQYF
CDR3nt: TGTGCCAGCAGCTTGTTGGGCCACTACGAGCAGTACTTC

abundance: NA
v_gene: TRBV4-2
d_gene: NA
j_gene: TRBJ2-5
CDR3aa: CASSQRRFQETQYF
CDR3nt: TGTGCCAGCAGCCAACGCCGGTTCCAAGAGACCCAGTACTTC

abundance: NA
v_gene: TRBV30
d_gene: TRBD2
j_gene: TRBJ2-2
CDR3aa: CASEAAGGSPGELFF
CDR3nt: TGTGCCTCCGAGGCGGCGGGAGGTTCCCCCGGGGAGCTGTTTTTT

abundance: NA
v_gene: TRBV7-2
d_gene: NA
j_gene: TRBJ2-7
CDR3aa: CASSASSQVYEQYF
CDR3nt: TGTGCCAGCAGCGCAAGCTCACAGGTTTACGAGCAGTACTTC

abundance: NA
v_gene: TRBV5-1
d_gene: NA
j_gene: TRBJ1-4
CDR3aa: CASCKAAIAQEKLFF
CDR3nt: TGCGCCAGCTGTAAAGCGGCCATCGCTCAGGAAAAACTGTTTTTT

abundance: many
v_gene: TRBV30
d_gene: NA
j_gene: TRBJ1-2
CDR3aa: CAWSRGRANYGYTF
CDR3nt: TGTGCCTGGAGTCGGGGCAGGGCCAACTATGGCTACACCTTC

abundance: NA
v_gene: TRBV12-3/TRBV12-4
d_gene: TRBD1
j_gene: TRBJ2-1
CDR3aa: CASTLDRAIYNEQFF
CDR3nt: TGTGCCAGCACCCTAGACAGGGCCATCTACAATGAGCAGTTCTTC

abundance: few
v_gene: TRBV5-1
d_gene: NA
j_gene: TRBJ2-7
CDR3aa: CASSPGPFSTAYEQYF
CDR3nt: TGCGCCAGCAGCCCCGGACCCTTTTCCACTGCCTACGAGCAGTACTTC

abundance: few
v_gene: TRBV7-2
d_gene: NA
j_gene: TRBJ2-5
CDR3aa: CASSLGDGPGQETQYF
CDR3nt: TGTGCCAGCAGCTTAGGGGACGGCCCGGGGCAAGAGACCCAGTACTTC

abundance: once
v_gene: TRBV2
d_gene: NA
j_gene: TRBJ2-7
CDR3aa: CASTVRLLSYEQYF
CDR3nt: TGTGCCAGCACTGTCAGACTCCTATCCTACGAGCAGTACTTC

abundance: NA
v_gene: TRBV20-1
d_gene: NA
j_gene: TRBJ2-1
CDR3aa: CSARRGRLYNEQFF
CDR3nt: TGCAGTGCTAGACGGGGGCGCTTGTACAATGAGCAGTTCTTC

abundance: NA
v_gene: TRBV9
d_gene: NA
j_gene: TRBJ2-1
CDR3aa: CASSVGPQGRELRNEQFF
CDR3nt: TGTGCCAGCAGCGTAGGCCCCCAGGGGCGGGAGCTACGCAATGAGCAGTTCTTC

abundance: many
v_gene: TRBV9
d_gene: NA
j_gene: TRBJ1-1
CDR3aa: CASSPRGLGTEAFF
CDR3nt: TGTGCCAGCAGCCCCCGGGGGCTCGGCACTGAAGCTTTCTTT

abundance: NA
v_gene: TRBV2
d_gene: NA
j_gene: TRBJ2-3
CDR3aa: CASSEGGSLKRASTDTQYF
CDR3nt: TGTGCCAGCAGTGAAGGAGGGTCTTTGAAGCGGGCCAGCACAGATACGCAGTATTTT

abundance: NA
v_gene: TRBV29-1
d_gene: NA
j_gene: TRBJ2-5
CDR3aa: CSVRRGTGSQETQYF
CDR3nt: TGCAGCGTGAGAAGGGGAACAGGCTCGCAAGAGACCCAGTACTTC

abundance: few
v_gene: TRBV3-1
d_gene: NA
j_gene: TRBJ2-2
CDR3aa: CASSQMYTGELFF
CDR3nt: TGTGCCAGCAGCCAAATGTATACCGGGGAGCTGTTTTTT

abundance: once
v_gene: TRBV9
d_gene: NA
j_gene: TRBJ2-7
CDR3aa: CAGGEQYF
CDR3nt: TGTGCCGGGGGGGAGCAGTACTTC

abundance: NA
v_gene: TRBV20-1
d_gene: TRBD2
j_gene: TRBJ2-3
CDR3aa: CSAPAHAGGADTQYF
CDR3nt: TGCAGTGCCCCCGCCCACGCGGGGGGGGCGGATACGCAGTATTTT

abundance: few
v_gene: TRBV12-3/TRBV12-4
d_gene: TRBD2
j_gene: TRBJ2-3
CDR3aa: CASSSRTSEGVDTQYF
CDR3nt: TGTGCCAGCAGTTCCAGGACTAGCGAAGGCGTGGATACGCAGTATTTT

abundance: NA
v_gene: TRBV12-3/TRBV12-4
d_gene: NA
j_gene: TRBJ2-1
CDR3aa: CASRPVVVGFF
CDR3nt: TGTGCCAGCAGGCCGGTTGTGGTGGGGTTCTTC

abundance: NA
v_gene: TRBV12-3/TRBV12-4
d_gene: NA
j_gene: TRBJ2-2
CDR3aa: CATYPRAGELFF
CDR3nt: TGTGCCACTTATCCCAGGGCCGGGGAGCTGTTTTTT

abundance: NA
v_gene: TRBV20-1
d_gene: NA
j_gene: TRBJ2-3
CDR3aa: CSALRDPTDTQYF
CDR3nt: TGCAGTGCCCTAAGGGACCCCACAGATACGCAGTATTTT